This passage covers 2 T cell receptor beta chains from one sample sequenced in a study of T cell responses to AZD1222 COVID-19 vaccine. TCRdb keeps only in-frame clones here, not all; method: immunoSEQ multiplex PCR. The table shows 110,000 to 150,000 clones, with 89% occurring only once. The sequenced sample was peripheral blood, obtained on day 0 of AZD1222 vaccination. These receptors came from an adult in good health.

The gene calls are TRBV11-3 and TRBJ2-3; a weak D match, TRBD2 (6 bases). The CDR3 runs 13 residues. V gave up 5 bases and J gave up 2 bases, with 8 bases separating them. Germline-derived CDR1 and CDR2 are SGHNT and YENEEA. The CDR3 spells CASSGGSTDTQYF. As DNA, the CDR3 is TGTGCCAGCAGCGGGGGGTCCACAGATACGCAGTATTTT.

This clone has only a few counts. The chain employs TRBV7-9 and TRBJ1-3; possibly TRBD1 for D (5 bases). CDR3 length: 15 amino acids. V shed 5 bases and J shed 0 bases, with 11 bases lying between them. CDR1 and CDR2 from the germline V gene are SEHNR and FQNEAQ (reference sequence). The CDR3 nucleotides are TGTGCCAGCAGCCCGGGAGGGACCTCTGGAAACACCATATATTTT. Protein sequence: CASSPGGTSGNTIYF.